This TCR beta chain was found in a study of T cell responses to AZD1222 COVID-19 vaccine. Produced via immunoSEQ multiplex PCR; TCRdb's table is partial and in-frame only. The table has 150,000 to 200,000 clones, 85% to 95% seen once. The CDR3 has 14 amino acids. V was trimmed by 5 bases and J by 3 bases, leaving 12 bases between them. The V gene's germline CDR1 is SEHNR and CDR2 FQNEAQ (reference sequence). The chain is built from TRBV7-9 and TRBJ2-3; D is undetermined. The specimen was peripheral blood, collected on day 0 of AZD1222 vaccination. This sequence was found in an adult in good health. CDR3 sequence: CASSPVATTDTQYF. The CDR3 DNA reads TGTGCCAGCAGCCCCGTCGCCACTACAGATACGCAGTATTTT.